The sequence of this TCR beta chain was determined in a study of blood T cell repertoires in COVID-19. Here immunoSEQ multiplex PCR was the method, and the copy in TCRdb shows in-frame clones only, minus some. In the table there are 310,000 or so clones, 80% to 95% of which are singletons. CDR1 and CDR2 from the germline V gene are SEHNR and FQNEAQ (reference sequence). V dropped 7 bases and J dropped 9 bases, with 18 bases sitting between them. CDR3 size: 13 residues. Participants' own reports of clinical history determined their cohort assignment. Sequencing was performed on PBMCs or T cells enriched from blood (not recorded which). The gene calls are TRBV7-9 and TRBJ1-1; D is unresolved. The origin of this receptor is a woman in her twenties or thirties who had recovered from COVID-19. The CDR3 nucleotides read TGTGCCAGCACCCTGGCAGACTGGAAGAAAGCTTTCTTT. Translation: CASTLADWKKAFF.